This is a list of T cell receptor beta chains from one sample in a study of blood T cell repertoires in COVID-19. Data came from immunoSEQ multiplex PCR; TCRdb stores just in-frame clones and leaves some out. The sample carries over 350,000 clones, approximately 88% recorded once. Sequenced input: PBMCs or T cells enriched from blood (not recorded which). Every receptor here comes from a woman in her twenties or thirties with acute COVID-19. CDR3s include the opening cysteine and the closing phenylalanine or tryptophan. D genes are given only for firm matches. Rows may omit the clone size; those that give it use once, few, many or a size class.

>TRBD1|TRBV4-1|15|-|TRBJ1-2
TGCGCCAGCCGTACAGTGAGGGGGCGCGACTATGGCTACACCTTC
CASRTVRGRDYGYTF
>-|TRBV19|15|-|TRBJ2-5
TGTGCCAGTAGTAACCCACGACAGAATAGGGAGACCCAGTACTTC
CASSNPRQNRETQYF
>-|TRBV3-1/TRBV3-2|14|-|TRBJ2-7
TGTGCCAGCAGCCAAGGAGGCAGGGACTACGAGCAGTACTTC
CASSQGGRDYEQYF
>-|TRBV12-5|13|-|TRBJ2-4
TGTGCTAGTGGTCCCTCGGGGGTAAACATTCAGTACTTC
CASGPSGVNIQYF
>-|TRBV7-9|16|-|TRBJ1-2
TGTGCCAGCAGCTTATTGGAGGCAGGGGAGTACTATGGCTACACCTTC
CASSLLEAGEYYGYTF
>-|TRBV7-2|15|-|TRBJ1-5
TGTGCCAGCAGCTTAAGGGTGGGGGGTGTTCAGCCCCAGCATTTT
CASSLRVGGVQPQHF
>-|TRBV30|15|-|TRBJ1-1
TGTGCCCTAAGGCCAGCGGCCTTTATGAACACTGAAGCTTTCTTT
CALRPAAFMNTEAFF
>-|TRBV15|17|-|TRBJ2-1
TGTGCCACCAGCAGAGATCGTATGGGGGGGCTTTACAATGAGCAGTTCTTC
CATSRDRMGGLYNEQFF
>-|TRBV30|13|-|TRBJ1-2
TGTGCCTGGAGTCCCACGGGGGTACATGGCTACACCTTC
CAWSPTGVHGYTF
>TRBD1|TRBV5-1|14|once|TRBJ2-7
TGCGCCAGCAGACTATGGGGACAGAAAGACGAGCAGTACTTC
CASRLWGQKDEQYF
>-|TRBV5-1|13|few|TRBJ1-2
TGCGCCAGCAGCTTTAACAGGGACTATGGCTACACCTTC
CASSFNRDYGYTF
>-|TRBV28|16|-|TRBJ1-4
TGTGCCAGCAGTTCCGGCTACAGGGCACCGAATGAAAAACTGTTTTTT
CASSSGYRAPNEKLFF
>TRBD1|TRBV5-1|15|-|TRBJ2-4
TGCGCCAGCAGTTCCGCGACAGGGGGCTTGAACATTCAGTACTTC
CASSSATGGLNIQYF
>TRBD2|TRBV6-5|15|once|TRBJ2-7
TGTGCCAGCAGCCGACTAGCGGTCCAAACCTACGAGCAGTACTTC
CASSRLAVQTYEQYF
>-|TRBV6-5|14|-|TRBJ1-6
TGTGCCAGCAGTTACAACCGTGGCCGTTCACCCCTCCACTTT
CASSYNRGRSPLHF
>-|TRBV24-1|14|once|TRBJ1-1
TGTGCCACCAGTGCTAACGGGATGAACACTGAAGCTTTCTTT
CATSANGMNTEAFF
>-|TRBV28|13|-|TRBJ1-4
TGTGCCACCGAATCGGACAGACGGGAAAAACTGTTTTTT
CATESDRREKLFF
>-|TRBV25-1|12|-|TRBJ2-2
TGTGCCACTAAAGGGGCCACCGGGGAGCTGTTTTTT
CATKGATGELFF
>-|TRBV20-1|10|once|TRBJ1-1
TGCAGTGCAGGGGACACTGAAGCTTTCTTT
CSAGDTEAFF
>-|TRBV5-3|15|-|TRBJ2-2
TGTGCCAGAAGCTTGGAGGCAGGGTACACCGGGGAGCTGTTTTTT
CARSLEAGYTGELFF
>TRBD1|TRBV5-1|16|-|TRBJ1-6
TGCGCCAGCAGCCGCGTGACAGGGAAGGATAATTCACCCCTCCACTTT
CASSRVTGKDNSPLHF
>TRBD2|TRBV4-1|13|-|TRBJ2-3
TGCGCCAGCAAGGCGGGGGAGGGAGATACGCAGTATTTT
CASKAGEGDTQYF
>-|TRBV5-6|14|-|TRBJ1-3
TGTGCCAGCAGCTTCTGGGCATCTGGAAACACCATATATTTT
CASSFWASGNTIYF
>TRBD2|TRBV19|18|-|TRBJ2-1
TGTGCCAGTAGTATTCTAGGGGAAGGGGCTAGCGGATACAATGAGCAGTTCTTC
CASSILGEGASGYNEQFF
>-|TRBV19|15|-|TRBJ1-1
TGTGCCAGTAGTAGAGGGTTCGGAATGAACACTGAAGCTTTCTTT
CASSRGFGMNTEAFF
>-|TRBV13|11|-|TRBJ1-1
TGTGCCAGCAGCTTCGACAGTGAAGCTTTCTTT
CASSFDSEAFF
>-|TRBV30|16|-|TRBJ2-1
TGTGCCTGGAGTGCTCGTCTGGGGGGGCAAGGGGGTGAGCAGTTCTTC
CAWSARLGGQGGEQFF
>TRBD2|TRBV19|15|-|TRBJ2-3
TGTGCCAGTAGCACACTAGCGGGGGGGACAGATACGCAGTATTTT
CASSTLAGGTDTQYF
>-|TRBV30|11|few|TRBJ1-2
TGTGCCTGGACGGGGTCTTCTGGCTACACCTTC
CAWTGSSGYTF
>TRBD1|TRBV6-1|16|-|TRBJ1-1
TGTGCCAGCAGTGAAGCGTCGAAGGGGGCGGTCACTGAAGCTTTCTTT
CASSEASKGAVTEAFF
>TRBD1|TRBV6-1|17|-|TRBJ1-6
TGTGCCAGCAGTGAGCAGTCTGGGACAGGCTATAATTCACCCCTCCACTTT
CASSEQSGTGYNSPLHF
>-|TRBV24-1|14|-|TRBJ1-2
TGTGCCACCAGTGCCGATGACAGATACTATGGCTACACCTTC
CATSADDRYYGYTF